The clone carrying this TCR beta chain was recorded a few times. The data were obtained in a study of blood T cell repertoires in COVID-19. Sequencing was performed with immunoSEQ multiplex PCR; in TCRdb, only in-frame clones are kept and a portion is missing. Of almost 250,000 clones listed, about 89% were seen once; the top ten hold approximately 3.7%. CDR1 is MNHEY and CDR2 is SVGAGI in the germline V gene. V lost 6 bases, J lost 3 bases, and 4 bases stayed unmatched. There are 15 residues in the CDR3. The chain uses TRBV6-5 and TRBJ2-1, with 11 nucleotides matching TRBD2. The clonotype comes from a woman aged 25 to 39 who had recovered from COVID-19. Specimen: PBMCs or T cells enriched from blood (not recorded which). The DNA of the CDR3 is TGTGCCAGCAGACGGGGACTAGCGGACTACAATGAGCAGTTCTTC. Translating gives CASRRGLADYNEQFF.